A selection of T cell receptor beta chains follows, all from one sample in a study of blood T cell repertoires in COVID-19. Assay: immunoSEQ multiplex PCR; the TCRdb copy retains only in-frame clones and omits some. In the table there are a few hundred thousand clones, roughly nine tenths of which are singletons. The specimen sequenced was PBMCs or T cells enriched from blood (not recorded which). The source is a young man who had recovered from COVID-19. CDR3s include the opening cysteine and the closing phenylalanine or tryptophan. The D gene is left open where the match is weak. The listing skips clone size in some rows; elsewhere it reads once, few, many or a size class.

>-|TRBD2|TRBJ2-4|TRBV28
TGTGCCAGCAGCGTGGCGGGAGTGTTTAAAGCCAAAAACATTCAGTACTTC
CASSVAGVFKAKNIQYF
>-|-|TRBJ1-1|TRBV7-8
TGTGCCAGCAGCCGACAGGTTCTACACACTGAAGCTTTCTTT
CASSRQVLHTEAFF
>-|-|TRBJ1-5|TRBV5-6
TGTGCCAGCAGCTTGGGGCAGGTCCGCAATCAGCCCCAGCATTTT
CASSLGQVRNQPQHF
>-|-|TRBJ1-5|TRBV15
TGTGCCACCAGCAGGGACACAGGAATAAATCAGCCCCAGCATTTT
CATSRDTGINQPQHF
>-|-|TRBJ1-1|TRBV10-2
TGCGCCAGCGGTATCAGGGGTACTGAAGCTTTCTTT
CASGIRGTEAFF
>few|-|TRBJ1-5|TRBV28
TGTGCCAGCAAAACCTCCACGGGTAGCTATCAGCCCCAGCATTTT
CASKTSTGSYQPQHF
>-|-|TRBJ2-2|TRBV27
TGTGCCAGCAGTTTCGATCTAAACACCGGGGAGCTGTTTTTT
CASSFDLNTGELFF
>-|TRBD1|TRBJ1-6|TRBV6-5
TGTGCCAGCAGCGGACAGGGAGGTTCACCCCTCCACTTT
CASSGQGGSPLHF
>-|-|TRBJ2-7|TRBV10-3
TGTGCCATTAGTGAGCAGGTTAGCTCCTACGAGCAGTACTTC
CAISEQVSSYEQYF
>-|TRBD1|TRBJ1-5|TRBV28
TGTGCCAGCAGTTTTAGTGGACAGGGTTGGTATCAGCCCCAGCATTTT
CASSFSGQGWYQPQHF
>-|TRBD1|TRBJ1-1|TRBV9
TGTGCCAGCAGCGGGACAGGGACCAACACTGAAGCTTTCTTT
CASSGTGTNTEAFF
>once|-|TRBJ1-5|TRBV2
TGTGCCAGCAGTGACTACAGAAATCAGCCCCAGCATTTT
CASSDYRNQPQHF
>few|-|TRBJ1-2|TRBV20-1
TGCGGGGGGGGTTCTAACTATGGCTACACCTTC
CGGGSNYGYTF
>-|-|TRBJ2-7|TRBV30
TGTGCCTGGAAGCTAGCCGCCAGCTCCTACGAGCAGTACTTC
CAWKLAASSYEQYF
>-|-|TRBJ1-1|TRBV19
TGTGCCAGTAGTCCTGGGGGGGCTTTTTCCACTGAAGCTTTCTTT
CASSPGGAFSTEAFF
>few|TRBD2|TRBJ2-1|TRBV6-1
TGTGCCAGCAGTGAAGCGAGGACTAGTTTGAATGAGCAGTTCTTC
CASSEARTSLNEQFF